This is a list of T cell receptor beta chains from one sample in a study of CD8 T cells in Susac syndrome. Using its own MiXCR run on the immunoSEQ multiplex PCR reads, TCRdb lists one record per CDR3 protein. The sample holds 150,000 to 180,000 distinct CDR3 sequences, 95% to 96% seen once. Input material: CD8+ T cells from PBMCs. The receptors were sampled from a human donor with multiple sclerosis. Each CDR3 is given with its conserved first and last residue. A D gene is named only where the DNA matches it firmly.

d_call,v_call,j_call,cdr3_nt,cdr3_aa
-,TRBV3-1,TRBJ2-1,TGTGCCAGCAGCCAAAATCCGAGACAGGTCAACCTTAATGAGCAGTTCTTC,CASSQNPRQVNLNEQFF
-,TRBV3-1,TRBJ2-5,TGTGCCAGCAGCCAAGACACGGGCATAAAAGAGACCCAGTACTTC,CASSQDTGIKETQYF
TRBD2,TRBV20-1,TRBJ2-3,TGCAGTGCTAGAGATACCGGGACTAGCCCTCGAGATACGCAGTATTTT,CSARDTGTSPRDTQYF
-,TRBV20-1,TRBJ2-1,TGCAGTGCTAGAGAGGGGGCGGGACGTCGGAATGAGCAGTTCTTC,CSAREGAGRRNEQFF
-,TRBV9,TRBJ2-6,TGTGCCAGCAGCGTAGATGGGACGGTGGGTTCCGGGGCCAACGTCCTGACTTTC,CASSVDGTVGSGANVLTF
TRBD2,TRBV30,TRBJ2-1,TGTGCCTGGAGTGTACTAGCGGGGGCCAATGAGCAGTTCTTC,CAWSVLAGANEQFF
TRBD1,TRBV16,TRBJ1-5,TGTGCCAGCAGCCGAGCCACAGGGGGTAATGAGCCCCAGCATTTT,CASSRATGGNEPQHF
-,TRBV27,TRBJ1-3,TGTGCCAGCAGTTCCCCTTGGGGAAACACCATATATTTT,CASSSPWGNTIYF
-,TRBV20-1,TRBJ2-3,TGCAGCGGGGATCCGCGCGGGGGCCTCACAGATACGCAGTATTTT,CSGDPRGGLTDTQYF
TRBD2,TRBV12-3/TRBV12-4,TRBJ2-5,TGTGCCAGCAGTACAAGAACTAGCGGGGAGGAAGAGACCCAGTACTTC,CASSTRTSGEEETQYF
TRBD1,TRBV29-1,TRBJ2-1,TGCAGCGTTCCGGGACAGGGCTCCTACAATGAGCAGTTCTTC,CSVPGQGSYNEQFF
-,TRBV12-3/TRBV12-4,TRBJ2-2,TGTGCCAGCAGCTCCCGGTGGGGGGAGCTGTTTTTT,CASSSRWGELFF
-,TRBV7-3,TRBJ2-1,TGTGCCAGCAGCTTAGTGGGTGACGGGCCTTACAATGAGCAGTTCTTC,CASSLVGDGPYNEQFF
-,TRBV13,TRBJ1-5,TGTGCCAGCAGCTCTAGGGGGTCCCAAGAACAGCCCCAGCATTTT,CASSSRGSQEQPQHF
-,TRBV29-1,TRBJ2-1,TGCAGCGTTGTCCTGACAATCTACAATGAGCAGTTCTTC,CSVVLTIYNEQFF
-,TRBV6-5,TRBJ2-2,TGTGCCAGCAGTTCCGCCCATACTCAGGGGCCCGACACCGGGGAGCTGTTTTTT,CASSSAHTQGPDTGELFF
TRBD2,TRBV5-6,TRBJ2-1,TGTGCCAGCAGCTTGTCAGGACTAGCGGGTAATGAGCAGTTCTTC,CASSLSGLAGNEQFF
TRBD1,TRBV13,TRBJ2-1,TGTGCCAGCAGCTCGCGACAGGGGAGGAATGAGCAGTTCTTC,CASSSRQGRNEQFF
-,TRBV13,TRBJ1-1,TGTGCCAGCAGCGCCACAGGGAACACTGAAGCTTTCTTT,CASSATGNTEAFF
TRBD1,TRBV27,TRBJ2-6,TGTGCCAGCAGTGTTTCCCTACAGGGGGGATTCTCTGGGGCCAACGTCCTGACTTTC,CASSVSLQGGFSGANVLTF
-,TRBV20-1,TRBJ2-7,TGCAGTGCTAGAGATCGGGGCAGAGACTACGAGCAGTACTTC,CSARDRGRDYEQYF
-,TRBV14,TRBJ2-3,TGTGCCAGCAGCCAGGCGGATACGCAGTATTTT,CASSQADTQYF
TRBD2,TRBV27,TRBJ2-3,TGTGCCAGCCGAGGGACTAGCTTGTCGGCAGATACGCAGTATTTT,CASRGTSLSADTQYF
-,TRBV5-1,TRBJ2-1,TGCGCCAGCAGCCAGCCGAACGACAATGAGCAGTTCTTC,CASSQPNDNEQFF